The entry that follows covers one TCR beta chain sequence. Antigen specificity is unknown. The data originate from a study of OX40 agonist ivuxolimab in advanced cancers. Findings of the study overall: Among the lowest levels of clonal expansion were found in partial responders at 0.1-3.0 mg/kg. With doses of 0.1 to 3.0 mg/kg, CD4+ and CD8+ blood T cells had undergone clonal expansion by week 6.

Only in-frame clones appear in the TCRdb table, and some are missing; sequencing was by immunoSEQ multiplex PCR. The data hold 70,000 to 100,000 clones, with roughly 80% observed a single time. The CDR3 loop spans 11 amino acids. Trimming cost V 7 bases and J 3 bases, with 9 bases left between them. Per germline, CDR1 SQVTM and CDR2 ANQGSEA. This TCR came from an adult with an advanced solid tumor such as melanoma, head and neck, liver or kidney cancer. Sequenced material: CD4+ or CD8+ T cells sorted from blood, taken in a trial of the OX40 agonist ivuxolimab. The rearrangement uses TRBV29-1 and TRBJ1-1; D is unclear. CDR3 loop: CSAALDTEAFF. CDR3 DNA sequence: TGCAGCGCCGCATTAGACACTGAAGCTTTCTTT.